Presented here are 9 T cell receptor beta chains from one specimen sequenced in a study of T cells of healthy individuals. MiXCR, applied by TCRdb to the 5' RACE reads, yields one record per CDR3 protein. The sample contains around 53,000 distinct CDR3 sequences, roughly 14% of which appear only once. These receptors were obtained from a human donor in good health.

This clonotype was found many times. The rearrangement links TRBV19 to TRBJ2-5; D might be TRBD1 (8 bases). Germline lookup yields CDR1 LNHDA and CDR2 SQIVND (reference sequence). The CDR3 length is 16 residues. The ends were cut back, 5 bases at V and 4 bases at J, with 20 bases in the middle. The CDR3 sequence is CASSPKSTGEGETQYF. CDR3 sequence (DNA): TGTGCCAGTAGTCCCAAGTCGACAGGGGAGGGAGAGACCCAGTACTTC.

This clonotype was seen at least ten times. This chain links TRBV20-1 with TRBJ2-7; 10 bases fit TRBD1. Trimming at V came to 5 bases and at J to 4 bases, leaving 5 bases not matched to a gene. In germline, CDR1 is DFQATT, CDR2 SNEGSKA (reference sequence). The CDR3 has 13 amino acids. CDR3 nucleotides: TGCAGTGCTCCCGGACAGGGGGGTTACGAGCAGTACTTC. Protein product: CSAPGQGGYEQYF.

At least ten counts were recorded for this clonotype. V usage is TRBV5-6 and J usage is TRBJ1-1; D unresolved. This CDR3 is built from 14 residues. Per germline, CDR1 SGHDT and CDR2 YYEEEE. V lost 0 bases to trimming and J lost 0 bases, with 6 bases between them. CDR3 DNA sequence: TGTGCCAGCAGCTTGGAGGGCCTGAACACTGAAGCTTTCTTT. This sequence encodes CASSLEGLNTEAFF.

This clonotype was observed a few times. The chain is built from TRBV12-3 or TRBV12-4 and TRBJ1-2, with D possibly TRBD1 on 5 matching bases. V was trimmed by 6 bases and J by 4 bases, leaving 9 bases between them. The CDR3 has 12 amino acids. CDR3 loop: CASRDSFYGYTF. Written as DNA, the CDR3 is TGTGCCAGCAGAGACAGTTTCTATGGCTACACCTTC.

This clonotype occurred many times. The chain carries TRBV10-2 and TRBJ2-7, with 9 bases aligning to TRBD2. Germline CDR1 reads WSHSY; CDR2 reads SAAADI. The V gene end was trimmed by 8 bases and the J gene end by 0 bases; junction bases not matched to a gene: 8. CDR3 size: 15 residues. The CDR3, as DNA: TGCGCCAGCGGGTTAGCGGGGGATCTCTCCTACGAGCAGTACTTC. It encodes CASGLAGDLSYEQYF.

The CDR3 region is CASSPPAGSETQYF. CDR3 coding DNA: TGTGCCAGCAGCCCGCCGGCGGGGTCAGAGACCCAGTACTTC. The gene calls are TRBV9 and TRBJ2-5, with D perhaps TRBD2 (6 bases). The CDR3 covers 14 residues. Trimming took 4 bases from V and 4 from J, leaving 14 bases between them. CDR1 and CDR2 from the germline V gene are SGDLS and YYNGEE.

This clonotype has a handful of counts. This sequence joins TRBV15 and TRBJ2-4, with TRBD1 matching 8 bases. This CDR3 has 17 residues. The V and J ends lost 0 bases and 1 base, in that order; junction bases with no gene match: 5. Germline V CDR1 and CDR2: LNHNV, YYDKDF (reference sequence). The CDR3 protein is CATSREGQGSAKNIQYF. As DNA, the CDR3 is TGTGCCACCAGCAGAGAAGGACAGGGTTCGGCCAAAAACATTCAGTACTTC.

The genes are TRBV5-6 and TRBJ1-2; D is perhaps TRBD1 (6 bases). Looked up from germline, CDR1 is SGHDT and CDR2 is YYEEEE. V was clipped by 3 bases and J by 8 bases, with 8 bases between them. The CDR3 extends over 11 amino acids. CDR3 amino acids: CASSSQGGYTF. The CDR3, as DNA: TGTGCCAGCAGCTCTCAGGGGGGCTACACCTTC. Looking up the rest from reference TRBV5-6 and TRBJ1-2 gives the full variable domain: DAGVTQSPTHLIKTRGQQVTLRCSPKSGHDTVSWYQQALGQGPQFIFQYYEEEERQRGNFPDRFSGHQFPNYSSELNVNALLLGDSALYLCASSSQGGYTFGSGTRLTVV.

As to this clonotype: Possible read error: a much larger clone is one base away. This CDR3 is CASTLSIGGAGRVAEAFF. CDR3 nucleotides: TGTGCCAGCACTCTATCCATCGGGGGGGCAGGACGGGTGGCTGAAGCTTTCTTT. This rearrangement joins TRBV25-1 to TRBJ1-1; tentative D call: TRBD1 (6 bases). CDR1 MGHDK and CDR2 SYGVNS come from the germline V gene. CDR3 size: 18 residues. V shed 7 bases and J shed 6 bases, with 30 bases lying between them.